The next 4 T cell receptor beta chains were all read from a single sample in a study of long-term antiretroviral therapy in people with HIV. Survey-level immunoSEQ v3.0 assays were run. Only in-frame clones appear in the TCRdb table, and some are missing; sequencing was by immunoSEQ multiplex PCR. This repertoire shows about 40,000 clones, approximately 85% found once; its top ten account for under 7%. The material sequenced was unsorted PBMCs, taken 3.1 years after starting antiretroviral therapy. The receptors originated from a woman between 45 and 60 years old with HIV.

This clone has only a few counts. V usage is TRBV27 and J usage is TRBJ1-6; the match to TRBD1 covers 8 bases. The CDR3 sequence is 17 residues long. Germline-derived CDR1 and CDR2 are MNHEY and SMNVEV (reference sequence). V was pared by 5 bases and J by 1 base, with 7 bases of the junction left unmatched. The CDR3 region has the DNA TGTGCCAGCAGTCAAGACAGGGGTAATTCCTATAATTCACCCCTCCACTTT. It translates to CASSQDRGNSYNSPLHF.

The CDR3 DNA is TGTGCCAGCAGTGAAGAGGGGACAGCTGCCTATGGCTACACCTTC. This codes for CASSEEGTAAYGYTF. The chain couples TRBV2 to TRBJ1-2; 7 positions agree with TRBD1. CDR3 length equals 15 residues. Per germline, CDR1 SNHLY and CDR2 FYNNEI. V trimming: 1 base; J trimming: 4 bases; junction bases outside the gene matches: 6.

CDR3 DNA sequence: TGTGCCAGTAGTACTAGCGGGGGGCCAGATACGCAGTATTTT. Translated: CASSTSGGPDTQYF. The chain is built from TRBV19 and TRBJ2-3, with 11 bases matching TRBD2. Trimming removed 4 bases from V and 4 bases from J; junction bases left unmatched: 1. CDR1 and CDR2 (germline): LNHDA, SQIVND (reference sequence). The CDR3 totals 14 residues.

The genes are TRBV7-2 and TRBJ2-7, with 7 bases matching TRBD2. Looked up from germline, CDR1 is SGHTA and CDR2 is FQGNSA. This CDR3 has 14 residues. J lost 3 bases, V lost 0 bases, and 2 bases had no gene match. In DNA form, the CDR3 reads TGTGCCAGCAGCTTAGCGCGCGGGGGCTACGAGCAGTACTTC. Amino acids: CASSLARGGYEQYF.